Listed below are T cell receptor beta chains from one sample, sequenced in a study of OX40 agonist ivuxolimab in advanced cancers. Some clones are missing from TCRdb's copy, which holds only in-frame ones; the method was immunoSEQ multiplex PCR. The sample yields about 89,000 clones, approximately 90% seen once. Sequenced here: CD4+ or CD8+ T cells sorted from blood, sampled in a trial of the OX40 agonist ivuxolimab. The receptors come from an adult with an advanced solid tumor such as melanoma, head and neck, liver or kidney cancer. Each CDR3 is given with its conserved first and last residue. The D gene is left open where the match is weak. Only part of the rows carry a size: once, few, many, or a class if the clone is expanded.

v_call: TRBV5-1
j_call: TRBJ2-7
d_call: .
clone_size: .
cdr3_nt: TGCGCCAGCAGCTGGGGTACGTCGGACGAGCAGTACTTC
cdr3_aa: CASSWGTSDEQYF

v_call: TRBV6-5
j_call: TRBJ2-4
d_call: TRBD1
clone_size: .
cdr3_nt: TGTGCCAGCAGGCCGACAGGGGTTAACATTCAGTACTTC
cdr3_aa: CASRPTGVNIQYF

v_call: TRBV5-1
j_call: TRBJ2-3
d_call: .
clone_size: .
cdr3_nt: TGCGCCAGCAGCTTGTATTCGCCCACAGATACGCAGTATTTT
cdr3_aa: CASSLYSPTDTQYF

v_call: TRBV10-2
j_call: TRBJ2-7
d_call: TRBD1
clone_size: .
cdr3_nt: TGCGCCAGCAGATTCGGGACAGGGGGCGACGAGCAGTACTTC
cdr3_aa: CASRFGTGGDEQYF

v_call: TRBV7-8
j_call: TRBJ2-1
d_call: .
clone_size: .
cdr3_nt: TGTGCCAGCAGCTTAGGTTCCGCGGCGGATACACACAATGAGCAGTTCTTC
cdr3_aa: CASSLGSAADTHNEQFF

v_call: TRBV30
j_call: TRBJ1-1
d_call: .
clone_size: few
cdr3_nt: TGTGCCTGGACCGTCGGAGGGAACACTGAAGCTTTCTTT
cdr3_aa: CAWTVGGNTEAFF

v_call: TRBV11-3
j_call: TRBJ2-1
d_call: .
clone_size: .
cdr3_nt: TGTGCCAGCAGCCCTGGGACGTACCCCTACAATGAGCAGTTCTTC
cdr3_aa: CASSPGTYPYNEQFF

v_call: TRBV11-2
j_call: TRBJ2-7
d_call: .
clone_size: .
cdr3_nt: TGTGCCAGCAGCTTAGAACCGGGTCCCTACGAGCAGTACTTC
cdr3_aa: CASSLEPGPYEQYF

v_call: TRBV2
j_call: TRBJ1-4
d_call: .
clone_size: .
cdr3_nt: TGTGCCAGCAGTGTGCAGGGTATAAGTGAAAAACTGTTTTTT
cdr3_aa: CASSVQGISEKLFF

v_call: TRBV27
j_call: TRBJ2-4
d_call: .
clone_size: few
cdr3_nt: TGTGCCAGCAGTCCATCGAGACAGGCTCCCAAAAACATTCAGTACTTC
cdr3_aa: CASSPSRQAPKNIQYF

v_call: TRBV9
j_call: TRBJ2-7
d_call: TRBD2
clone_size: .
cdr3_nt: TGTGCCAGCAGCGCTTCAGCGGGGACCGAGCAGTACTTC
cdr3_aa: CASSASAGTEQYF

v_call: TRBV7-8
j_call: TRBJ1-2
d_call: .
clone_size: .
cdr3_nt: TGTGCCAGCAGCTTAGTGATGTTCGGCGATGGCTACACCTTC
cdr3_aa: CASSLVMFGDGYTF

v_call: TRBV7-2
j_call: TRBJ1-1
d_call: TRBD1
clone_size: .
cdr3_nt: TGTGCCAGCAGTCTCAGGGGGCTTAAAGCTTTCTTT
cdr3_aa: CASSLRGLKAFF

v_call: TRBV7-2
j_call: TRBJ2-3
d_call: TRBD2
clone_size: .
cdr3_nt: TGTGCCAGCAGCTTAGGAGGGAAAGGGCTAGCGGGGGAGTCAGATACGCAGTATTTT
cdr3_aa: CASSLGGKGLAGESDTQYF

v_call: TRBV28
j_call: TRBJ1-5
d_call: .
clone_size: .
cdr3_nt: TGTGCCAGCAGTAGGGACACCTTGACCCTTTCGCATTTT
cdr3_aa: CASSRDTLTLSHF

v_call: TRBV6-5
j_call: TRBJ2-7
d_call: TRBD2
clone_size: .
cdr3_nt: TGTGCCAGCAGTCCCCCGGTCGCCGGGAGGTACGAGCAGTACTTC
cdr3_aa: CASSPPVAGRYEQYF

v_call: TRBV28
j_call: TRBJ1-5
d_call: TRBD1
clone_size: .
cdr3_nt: TGTGCCAGCAGAGGACAGGGCAGTCAGCCCCAGCATTTT
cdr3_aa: CASRGQGSQPQHF

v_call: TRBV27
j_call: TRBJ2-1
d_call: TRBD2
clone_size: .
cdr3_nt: TGTGCCAGCAGTTTGGGACTAGCGGACAATGAGCAGTTCTTC
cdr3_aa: CASSLGLADNEQFF

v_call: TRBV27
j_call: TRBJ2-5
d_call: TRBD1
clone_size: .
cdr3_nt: TGTGCCAGCAGTTTATTTGGTCAGGGGGTAAGCTCCGAGACCCAGTACTTC
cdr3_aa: CASSLFGQGVSSETQYF

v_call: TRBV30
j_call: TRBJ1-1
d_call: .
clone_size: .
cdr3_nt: TGTGCCTGGGGTAGACAGAACACTGAAGCTTTCTTT
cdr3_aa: CAWGRQNTEAFF

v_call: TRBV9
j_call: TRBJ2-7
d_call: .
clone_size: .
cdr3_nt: TGTGCCAGCAGCGTAGCTACAAATTACGAGCAGTACTTC
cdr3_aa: CASSVATNYEQYF

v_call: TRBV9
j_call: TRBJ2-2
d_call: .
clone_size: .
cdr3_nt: TGTGCCAGCAGCGTAGATCCCCCTTCCAAGCTGTTTTTT
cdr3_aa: CASSVDPPSKLFF

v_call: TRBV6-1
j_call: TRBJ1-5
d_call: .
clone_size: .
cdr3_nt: TGTGCCAGCAGTGATGGGGGTGGGAATCAGCCCCAGCATTTT
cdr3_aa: CASSDGGGNQPQHF

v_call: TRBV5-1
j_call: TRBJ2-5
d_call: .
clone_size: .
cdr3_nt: TGCGCCAGCAGCCCAGCGGGCGCTCAAGAGACCCAGTACTTC
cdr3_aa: CASSPAGAQETQYF

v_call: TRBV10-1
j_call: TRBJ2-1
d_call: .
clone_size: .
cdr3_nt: TGCGCCAGCAGTGAGGGTCTCACTCTCTACAATGAGCAGTTCTTC
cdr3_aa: CASSEGLTLYNEQFF

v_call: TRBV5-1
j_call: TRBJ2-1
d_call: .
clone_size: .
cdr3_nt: TGCGCCAGCAGCTTGGACGTGGGGGGATCCTACAATGAGCAGTTCTTC
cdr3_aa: CASSLDVGGSYNEQFF

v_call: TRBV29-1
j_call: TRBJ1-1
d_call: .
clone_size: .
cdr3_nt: TGCAGCGTTGTACAGTACACTGAAGCTTTCTTT
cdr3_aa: CSVVQYTEAFF

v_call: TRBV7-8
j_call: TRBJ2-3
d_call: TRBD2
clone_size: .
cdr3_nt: TGTGCCAGCAGCTTCACTAGCGGGGGGGGCACAGATACGCAGTATTTT
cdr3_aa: CASSFTSGGGTDTQYF

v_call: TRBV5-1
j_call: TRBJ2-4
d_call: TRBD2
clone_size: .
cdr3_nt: TGCGCCAGCAGCTTGACTCCCCGGGGGGAAAACATTCAGTACTTC
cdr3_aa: CASSLTPRGENIQYF

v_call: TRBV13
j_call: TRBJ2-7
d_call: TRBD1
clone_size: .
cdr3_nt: TGTGCCAGCAGCTCACAAAGACAGGGGGCGGGGTACGAGCAGTACTTC
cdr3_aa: CASSSQRQGAGYEQYF

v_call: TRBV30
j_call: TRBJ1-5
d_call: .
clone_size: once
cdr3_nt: TGTGCCTGGAGTCTTTTGGGAGGTCAGCCCCAGCATTTT
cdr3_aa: CAWSLLGGQPQHF

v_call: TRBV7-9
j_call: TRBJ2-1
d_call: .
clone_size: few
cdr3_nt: TGTGCCAGCAGCTTAGGTTCGAAGGATGAGCAGTTCTTC
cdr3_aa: CASSLGSKDEQFF

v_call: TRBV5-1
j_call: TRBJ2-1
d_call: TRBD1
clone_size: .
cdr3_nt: TGCGCCAGCAGCCTCGGACAGGGGGAGCAGTTCTTC
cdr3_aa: CASSLGQGEQFF

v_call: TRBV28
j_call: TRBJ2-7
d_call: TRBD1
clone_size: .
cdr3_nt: TGTGCCAGCAGTCGAACCGGGACAGTAAACTACGAGCAGTACTTC
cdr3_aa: CASSRTGTVNYEQYF

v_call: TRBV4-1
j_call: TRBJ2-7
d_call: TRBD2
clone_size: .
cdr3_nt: TGCGCCAGCAGCCAAGATGGGGCGGGAGTATCGTACGAGCAGTACTTC
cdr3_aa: CASSQDGAGVSYEQYF

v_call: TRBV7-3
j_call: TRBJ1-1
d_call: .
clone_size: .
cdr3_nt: TGTGCCAGCAGCTTAGGGCTCCGGAACACTGAAGCTTTCTTT
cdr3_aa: CASSLGLRNTEAFF

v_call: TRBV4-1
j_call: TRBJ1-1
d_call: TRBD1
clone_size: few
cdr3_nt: TGCGCCAGCAAACCGGGACAGCTGAACACTGAAGCTTTCTTT
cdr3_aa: CASKPGQLNTEAFF

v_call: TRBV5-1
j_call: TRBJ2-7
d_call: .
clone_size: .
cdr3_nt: TGCGCCAGCAGCTTGGGGGGAACAGGGCTTTACGAGCAGTACTTC
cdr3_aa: CASSLGGTGLYEQYF

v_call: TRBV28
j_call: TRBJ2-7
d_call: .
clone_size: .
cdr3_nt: TGTGCCAGCAGGGGGAACCAGAACGAGCAGTACTTC
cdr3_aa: CASRGNQNEQYF

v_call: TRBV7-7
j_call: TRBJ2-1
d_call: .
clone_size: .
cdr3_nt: TGTGCCAGCAGCCCCACGTCGGGGAGCTCCTACAATGAGCAGTTCTTC
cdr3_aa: CASSPTSGSSYNEQFF

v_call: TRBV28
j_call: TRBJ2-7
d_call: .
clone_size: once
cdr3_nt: TGTGCCAGCAGTTTAAGAGAGGAGAGTGTCTACGAGCAGTACTTC
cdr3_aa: CASSLREESVYEQYF

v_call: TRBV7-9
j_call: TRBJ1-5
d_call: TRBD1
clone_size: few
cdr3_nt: TGTGCCAGCAGCTTATTAACAGGGGAGCCCCAGCATTTT
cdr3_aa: CASSLLTGEPQHF

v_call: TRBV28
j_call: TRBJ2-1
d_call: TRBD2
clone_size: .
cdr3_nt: TGTGCCAGCAAAATAGCGGGAGGGGTTCTAAGTGAGCAGTTCTTC
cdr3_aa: CASKIAGGVLSEQFF

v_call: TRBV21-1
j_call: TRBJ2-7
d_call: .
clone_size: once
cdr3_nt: TGTGCCAGCAGCAAGTCTCTTAGGGTCTACGAGCAGTACTTC
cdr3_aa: CASSKSLRVYEQYF

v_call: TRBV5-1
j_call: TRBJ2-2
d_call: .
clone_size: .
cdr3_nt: TGCGCCAGCAGCTTGTCGTACGGAACCGGGGAGCTGTTTTTT
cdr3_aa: CASSLSYGTGELFF

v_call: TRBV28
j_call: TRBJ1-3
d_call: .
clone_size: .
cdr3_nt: TGTGCCAGCAGTTTGAACAACCCGGTGGGTGGAAACACCATATATTTT
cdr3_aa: CASSLNNPVGGNTIYF

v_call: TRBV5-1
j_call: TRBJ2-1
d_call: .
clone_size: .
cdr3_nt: TGCGCCAGCAGCAGTTTACAGGCCAGCTCCTACAATGAGCAGTTCTTC
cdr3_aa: CASSSLQASSYNEQFF

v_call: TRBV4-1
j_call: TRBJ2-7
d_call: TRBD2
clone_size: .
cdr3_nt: TGCGCCAGCAGCCAAGAAGGAAGCGGGAGGATGTACGAGCAGTACTTC
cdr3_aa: CASSQEGSGRMYEQYF

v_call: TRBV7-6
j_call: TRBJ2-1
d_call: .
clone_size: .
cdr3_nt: TGTGCCAGCAGCCCAGGAGGGGTAAGCTCCTACAATGAGCAGTTCTTC
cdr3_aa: CASSPGGVSSYNEQFF

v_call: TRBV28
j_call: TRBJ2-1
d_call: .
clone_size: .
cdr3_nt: TGTGCCAGCAGCAAAACAGGGAGGTCCTACAATGAGCAGTTCTTC
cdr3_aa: CASSKTGRSYNEQFF

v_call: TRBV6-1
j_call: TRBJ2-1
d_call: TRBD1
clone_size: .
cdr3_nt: TGTGCCAGCAGATACAGGGGGGAGTTTAATGAGCAGTTCTTC
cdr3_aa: CASRYRGEFNEQFF

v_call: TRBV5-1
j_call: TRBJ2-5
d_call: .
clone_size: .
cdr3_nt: TGCGCCAGCAGCCTAGAGGGTGCCCAAGAGACCCAGTACTTC
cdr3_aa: CASSLEGAQETQYF